This entry describes one T cell receptor beta chain. This clone was counted a single time. No cognate antigen has been identified for it. Within one base of it there is no much larger clone, and no base qualities were kept. In Seattle, one collaborating source enrolled patients while the infection was active and tracked those patients longitudinally over the course of disease. Each collaborating institution followed its own protocols to collect whole blood in K2EDTA tubes. For TCRbeta analysis, collaborator samples were shipped as frozen whole blood, as isolated PBMCs, or as DNA extracted from either sample type. CDR1 KGHDR and CDR2 SFDVKD are derived from the germline V gene. There are 13 amino acids in the CDR3, from cysteine to phenylalanine inclusive. Only CDR3 DNA is held: 39 bases, read in frame from base 1. Trimming at the junction amounts to 5 bases on V and 4 bases on J, and the germline ends lie 10 bases apart.

These data originate in a study of blood T cell repertoires in COVID-19 (TCRdb year 2020). Study-wide context: Samples covering the acute and convalescent phases of COVID-19 were provided by collaborators in the United States, Italy and Spain. The prospective study material was composed of cDNA or gDNA derived from T cells, B-cell-depleted T cells, or PBMCs. Subjects who had been exposed to COVID-19, were actively infected with it, or had recovered from it provided the deeply sampled blood TCRbeta repertoires that made up the dataset. A freely available public database, intended as a resource for researchers studying the immune response to SARS-CoV-2, is where the repertoires were released. The samples were drawn from the first 160 participants of the ongoing ImmuneRACE study and from roughly 1,300 subjects provided by 6 global collaborators. Nearly every sample came with metadata listing a de-identified subject ID, COVID-19 status, age in years and sex. Where available, HLA class I and class II types were obtained from metadata supplied by the sample provider rather than from assay-based typing.

General conclusions and limits of the study: The quantity of clinical and demographic metadata differed by source and by participant and was supplied without curation.

TCRbeta CDR3 regions were amplified from genomic DNA using the immunoSEQ Assay, a bias-controlled multiplex PCR. The original methods were these. Nucleated cell counts per sample were estimated from amplification of reference gene primers within the assay. To quantify the absolute abundance of each unique TCRbeta CDR3 rearrangement, sequence reads were collapsed and filtered. For each sample, productive Simpson clonality was calculated as the square root of Simpson's diversity index across productive rearrangements. Held by TCRdb, this immuneACCESS table contains in-frame sequences only and omits some clones. Under half of the omission traces to an unresolved V gene where checked; the cause of the rest is unknown. The V and J calls and the clone size are those of that table, but D and trimming were determined from the DNA. In all, the sample holds around 75,000 clones, and 75% to 90% of those were seen once. The ten largest clonotypes hold around 13% of the sample.

The sample consisted of peripheral blood. This clonotype was obtained from a man aged 45 to 65 with COVID-19, enrolled during active disease. The rearrangement combines TRBV24-1 with TRBJ1-2, with TRBD1 tentatively as D gene (6 bases match). The DNA is as follows: TGTGCCACCAGTGCATCAGGGGTCTATGGCTACACCTTC. Its protein is CATSASGVYGYTF.